This T cell receptor (beta chain) was sequenced during a study of technical replicates of blood from several donors. Some clones are missing from TCRdb's copy, which holds only in-frame ones; the method was immunoSEQ multiplex PCR. The sample includes more than 65,000 clones, 90% to 95% of them seen just once. Trimming cost V 7 bases and J 0 bases, with 19 bases left between them. The CDR3 spans 16 residues. CDR1 and CDR2 from the germline V gene are MNHNY and SVGAGI (reference sequence). The source of this sequence is a human donor in good health. Material: T cells isolated from PBMCs. The rearrangement uses TRBV6-6 and TRBJ2-7, with D possibly being TRBD1 (5 bases). CDR3 protein: CASTKWTLTSSYEQYF. CDR3 DNA sequence: TGTGCCAGCACAAAATGGACATTAACGAGCTCCTACGAGCAGTACTTC.